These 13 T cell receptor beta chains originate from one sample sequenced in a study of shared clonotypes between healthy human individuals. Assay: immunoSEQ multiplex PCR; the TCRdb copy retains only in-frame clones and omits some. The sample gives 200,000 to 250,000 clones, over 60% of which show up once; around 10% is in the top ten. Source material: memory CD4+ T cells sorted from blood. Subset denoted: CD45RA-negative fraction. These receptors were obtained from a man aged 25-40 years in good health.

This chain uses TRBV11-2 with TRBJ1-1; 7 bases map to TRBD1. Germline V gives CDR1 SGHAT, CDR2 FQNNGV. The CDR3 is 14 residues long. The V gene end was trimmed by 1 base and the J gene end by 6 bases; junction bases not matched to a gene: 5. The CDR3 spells CASSLAQGIAEAFF. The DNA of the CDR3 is TGTGCCAGCAGCTTAGCACAGGGGATCGCTGAAGCTTTCTTT.

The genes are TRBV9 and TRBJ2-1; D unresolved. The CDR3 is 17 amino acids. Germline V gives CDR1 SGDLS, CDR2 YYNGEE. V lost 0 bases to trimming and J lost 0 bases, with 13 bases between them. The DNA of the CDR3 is TGTGCCAGCAGCGTAGTCGCAACCAAGAGCTCCTACAATGAGCAGTTCTTC. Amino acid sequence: CASSVVATKSSYNEQFF.

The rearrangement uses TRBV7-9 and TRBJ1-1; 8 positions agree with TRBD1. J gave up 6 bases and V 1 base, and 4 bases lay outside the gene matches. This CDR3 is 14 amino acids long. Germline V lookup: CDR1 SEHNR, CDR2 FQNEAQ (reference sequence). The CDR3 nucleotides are TGTGCCAGCAGCTTAGGACAGGGGCTCTCTGAAGCTTTCTTT. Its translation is CASSLGQGLSEAFF.

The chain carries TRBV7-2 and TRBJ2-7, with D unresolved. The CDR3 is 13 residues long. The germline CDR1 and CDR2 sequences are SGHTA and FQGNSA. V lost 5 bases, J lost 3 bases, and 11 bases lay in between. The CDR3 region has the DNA TGTGCCAGCAGCCCACCGAACGTCTACGAGCAGTACTTC. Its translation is CASSPPNVYEQYF.

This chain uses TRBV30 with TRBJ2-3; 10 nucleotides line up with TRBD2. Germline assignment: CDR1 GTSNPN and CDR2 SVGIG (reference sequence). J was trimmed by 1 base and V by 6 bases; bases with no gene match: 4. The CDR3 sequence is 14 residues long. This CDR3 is CACRGTSGTDTQYF. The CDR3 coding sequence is TGTGCCTGTAGGGGGACTAGCGGCACAGATACGCAGTATTTT.

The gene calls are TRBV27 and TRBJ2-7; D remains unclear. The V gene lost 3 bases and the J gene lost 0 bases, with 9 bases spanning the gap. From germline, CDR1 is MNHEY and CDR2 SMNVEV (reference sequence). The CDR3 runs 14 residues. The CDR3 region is CASSFRVASYEQYF. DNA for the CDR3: TGTGCCAGCAGTTTTCGCGTGGCCTCCTACGAGCAGTACTTC.

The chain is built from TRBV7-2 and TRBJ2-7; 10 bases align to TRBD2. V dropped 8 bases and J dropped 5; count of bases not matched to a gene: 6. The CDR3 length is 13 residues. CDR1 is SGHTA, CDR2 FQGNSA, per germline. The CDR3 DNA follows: TGTGCCAGCTCTAGCGGGAGAGTCCACGAGCAGTACTTC. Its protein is CASSSGRVHEQYF.

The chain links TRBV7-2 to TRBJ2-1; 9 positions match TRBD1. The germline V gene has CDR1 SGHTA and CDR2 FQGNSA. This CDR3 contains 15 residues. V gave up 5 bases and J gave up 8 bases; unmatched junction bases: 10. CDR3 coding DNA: TGTGCCAGCAGCACGACAGGGGGACCTCCCCATGAGCAGTTCTTC. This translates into CASSTTGGPPHEQFF. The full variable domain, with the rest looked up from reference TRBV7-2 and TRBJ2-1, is GAGVSQSPSNKVTEKGKDVELRCDPISGHTALYWYRQSLGQGLEFLIYFQGNSAPDKSGLPSDRFSAERTGGSVSTLTIQRTQQEDSAVYLCASSTTGGPPHEQFFGPGTRLTVL.

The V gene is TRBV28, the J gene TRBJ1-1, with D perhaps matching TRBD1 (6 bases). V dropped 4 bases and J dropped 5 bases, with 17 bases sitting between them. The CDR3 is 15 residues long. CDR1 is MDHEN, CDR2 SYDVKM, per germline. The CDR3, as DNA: TGTGCCAGCAGTTCGCTCGGGGGGCTGAGAACTGAAGCTTTCTTT. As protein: CASSSLGGLRTEAFF. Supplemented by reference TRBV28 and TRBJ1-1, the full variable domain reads DVKVTQSSRYLVKRTGEKVFLECVQDMDHENMFWYRQDPGLGLRLIYFSYDVKMKEKGDIPEGYSVSREKKERFSLILESASTNQTSMYLCASSSLGGLRTEAFFGQGTRLTVV.

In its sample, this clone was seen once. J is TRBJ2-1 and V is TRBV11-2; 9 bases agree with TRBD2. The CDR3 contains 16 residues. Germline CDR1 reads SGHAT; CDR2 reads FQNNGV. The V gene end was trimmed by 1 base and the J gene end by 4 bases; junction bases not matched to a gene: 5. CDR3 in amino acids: CASSLVVSGSYNEQFF. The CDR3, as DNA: TGTGCCAGCAGCTTAGTTGTTAGCGGGAGTTACAATGAGCAGTTCTTC.

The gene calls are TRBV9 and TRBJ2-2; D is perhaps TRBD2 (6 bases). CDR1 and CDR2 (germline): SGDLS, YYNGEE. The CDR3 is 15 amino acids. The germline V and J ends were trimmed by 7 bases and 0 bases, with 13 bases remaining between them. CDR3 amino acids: CASSWRDSNTGELFF. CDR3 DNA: TGTGCCAGCTCCTGGCGGGATTCGAACACCGGGGAGCTGTTTTTT. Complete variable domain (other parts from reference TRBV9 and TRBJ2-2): DSGVTQTPKHLITATGQRVTLRCSPRSGDLSVYWYQQSLDQGLQFLIQYYNGEERAKGNILERFSAQQFPDLHSELNLSSLELGDSALYFCASSWRDSNTGELFFGEGSRLTVL.

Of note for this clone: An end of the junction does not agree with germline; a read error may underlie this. Here the CDR3 DNA reads TGTGCCAGCTCACACTCCAACAATGAGCAGTTCTTC. It codes for CASSHSNNEQFF. The genes are TRBV18 and TRBJ2-1, with D unresolved. CDR1 KGHSH and CDR2 LQKENI come from the germline V gene. The CDR3 is 12 residues long.

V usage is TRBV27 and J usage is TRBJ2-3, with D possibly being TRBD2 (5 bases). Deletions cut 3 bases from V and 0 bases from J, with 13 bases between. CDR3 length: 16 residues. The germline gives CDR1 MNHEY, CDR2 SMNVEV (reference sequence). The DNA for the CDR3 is TGTGCCAGCAGTTTCATTAGAGAGCGGAGCACAGATACGCAGTATTTT. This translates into CASSFIRERSTDTQYF.